The 26 T cell receptor beta chains below were found in one sample sequenced in a study of T cell responses to AZD1222 COVID-19 vaccine. TCRdb keeps only in-frame clones here, not all; method: immunoSEQ multiplex PCR. The data contain under 140,000 clones, roughly four fifths of them seen just once; the ten biggest clones take up roughly 4.5%. The input for sequencing was peripheral blood, taken on day 0 of AZD1222 vaccination. Receptor source: an adult in good health.

The chain employs TRBV11-2 and TRBJ2-3; perhaps TRBD1 as D (5 bases). The germline V gene has CDR1 SGHAT and CDR2 FQNNGV. The CDR3 covers 16 residues. Trimming removed 5 bases from V and 0 bases from J, with 15 bases in between. CDR3: CASSGLTGPSTDTQYF. CDR3 DNA: TGTGCCAGCAGCGGGCTCACAGGTCCTAGCACAGATACGCAGTATTTT.

This clone was seen a few times. CDR3 region: CASSQGVGFWETQYF. As DNA, the CDR3 is TGCGCCAGCAGCCAAGGGGTAGGGTTTTGGGAGACCCAGTACTTC. The rearrangement links TRBV4-1 to TRBJ2-5; no clear D. Germline CDR1 is MGHRA and CDR2 is YSYEKL. The CDR3 totals 15 residues. Deletions cut 1 base from V and 5 bases from J, with 14 bases between.

V gene TRBV5-4 combines with J gene TRBJ2-7, with D tentatively TRBD2 (7 bases). CDR1 and CDR2 (germline): SGHNT, YYREEE (reference sequence). The V and J ends lost 4 bases and 5 bases respectively, with 19 bases between them. This CDR3 comprises 15 residues. DNA for the CDR3: TGTGCCAGCAGCATCCCGGGGGCGGGAGCTGACGAGCAGTACTTC. Translation gives CASSIPGAGADEQYF.

The chain joins TRBV5-6 to TRBJ2-1; D gene ambiguous. Per the germline V gene, CDR1 is SGHDT and CDR2 is YYEEEE. This CDR3 is 16 amino acids long. Trimming took 1 base from V and 0 from J, leaving 11 bases between them. The CDR3 is CASSLLLSSSYNEQFF. The CDR3 DNA follows: TGTGCCAGCAGCTTGCTGCTGTCTAGCTCCTACAATGAGCAGTTCTTC.

The V call is TRBV2, the J call TRBJ1-2; 7 bases fit TRBD1. CDR1 is SNHLY, CDR2 FYNNEI, per germline. The CDR3 is 13 residues long. V shed 5 bases and J 4 bases; nucleotides not matched to a gene: 4. In DNA, the CDR3 is TGTGCCAGCAGTAAGGGACAGCTCTATGGCTACACCTTC. Translating gives CASSKGQLYGYTF.

This clone was detected once. The chain has TRBV7-2 and TRBJ1-1; 9 bases fit TRBD1. The V gene end was trimmed by 3 bases and the J gene end by 4 bases; junction bases not matched to a gene: 3. The CDR3 spans 14 residues. Germline V lookup: CDR1 SGHTA, CDR2 FQGNSA. The CDR3 bases are TGTGCCAGCAGCTTGAGGACAGGGGCCACTGAAGCTTTCTTT. It yields the protein CASSLRTGATEAFF.

The chain recombines TRBV5-1 with TRBJ2-2; the D gene could be TRBD1 or TRBD2 (5 bases each). Germline loops: CDR1 SGHRS, CDR2 YFSETQ. This CDR3 spans 16 amino acids. V was shortened by 5 bases and J by 4 bases, with 18 bases between the two germline ends. CDR3 nucleotides: TGCGCCAGCAGTTGGGGACGGCCCCGGGGCACCGGGGAGCTGTTTTTT. It encodes CASSWGRPRGTGELFF.

The chain uses TRBV11-2 and TRBJ2-4; TRBD1 matches 8 bases. The trim removed 6 bases at V and 13 bases at J, leaving 14 bases unmatched. The germline CDR1 and CDR2 sequences are SGHAT and FQNNGV. CDR3 length equals 14 residues. The CDR3 spells CASRKDRDHVTQYF. The CDR3 DNA reads as TGTGCCAGCAGAAAGGACAGGGACCACGTTACGCAGTACTTC.

The chain is built from TRBV5-1 and TRBJ2-5; 11 bases agree with TRBD2. This CDR3 region has 16 residues. Looked up from germline, CDR1 is SGHRS and CDR2 is YFSETQ. The junction had 10 bases not matched to a gene; V was cut back by 4 bases and J by 5 bases. CDR3 in DNA: TGCGCCAGCAGCGTCGGGACTAGCGGCATTTGGGAGACCCAGTACTTC. It specifies CASSVGTSGIWETQYF.

This clone was seen more than once but under ten times. This sequence joins TRBV9 and TRBJ1-6; a possible D gene is TRBD1 (6 bases). The V end was cut by 4 bases, the J end by 8 bases, with 16 bases between. The CDR3 totals 15 residues. The germline V gene has CDR1 SGDLS and CDR2 YYNGEE. The CDR3 DNA is TGTGCCAGCAGCTTACGACCTGAGGGGGATTCACCCCTCCACTTT. It specifies CASSLRPEGDSPLHF.

The V and J genes are TRBV9 and TRBJ2-1; a weak D match, TRBD2 (6 bases). Germline V CDR1 and CDR2: SGDLS, YYNGEE. The V end lost 0 bases, the J end lost 5 bases, and 12 bases lay between the germline ends. The CDR3 has 15 residues. CDR3: CASSVVGTENNEQFF. CDR3 bases: TGTGCCAGCAGCGTAGTCGGGACTGAGAACAATGAGCAGTTCTTC.

This sequence joins TRBV28 and TRBJ2-5, with a weak D call TRBD1 (6 bases). The CDR3 extends over 14 amino acids. The germline V and J ends were trimmed by 8 bases and 1 base, with 14 bases remaining between them. Germline V lookup: CDR1 MDHEN, CDR2 SYDVKM. The CDR3 protein is CASGSRDTQETQYF. The CDR3 nucleotides are TGTGCCAGCGGCTCCCGGGACACCCAAGAGACCCAGTACTTC.

V is TRBV18 and J is TRBJ1-6, with D unresolved. CDR3 length equals 15 residues. Trimming shortened V by 3 bases and J by 7 bases, and 13 bases separated the two germline ends. Germline V gene data show CDR1 as KGHSH and CDR2 as LQKENI. This CDR3 reads CASSPGGLLNSPLHF. The CDR3 DNA reads as TGTGCCAGCTCACCCGGAGGACTGTTGAATTCACCCCTCCACTTT.

The chain joins TRBV6-5 to TRBJ1-2; the D gene is possibly TRBD1 (5 bases). V lost 5 bases and J 2 bases, leaving 15 bases between the germline ends. The germline V gene encodes CDR1 MNHEY and CDR2 SVGAGI. The CDR3 contains 15 residues. CDR3 in DNA: TGTGCCAGCAGTCCCCAACGGGCAGGGAACTATGGCTACACCTTC. Its protein is CASSPQRAGNYGYTF.

This clone has a handful of counts. CDR3: CASSFAGTARYNSPLHF. Here the CDR3 DNA reads TGTGCCAGCAGCTTCGCCGGGACAGCGCGCTATAATTCACCCCTCCACTTT. This sequence joins TRBV5-6 and TRBJ1-6; 7 bases align to TRBD1. CDR1 and CDR2 from the germline V gene are SGHDT and YYEEEE. Unmatched junction bases numbered 8, after V lost 2 bases and J lost 3 bases. The CDR3 runs 17 residues.

The V call is TRBV12-3 or TRBV12-4, the J call TRBJ1-1; D not certain. The CDR3 runs to 13 residues. Trimming stripped 1 base from V and 7 bases from J, with 10 bases between. The DNA for the CDR3 is TGTGCCAGCAGTTTAGGTGGAGCCCTTGAAGCTTTCTTT. Encoded protein: CASSLGGALEAFF.

This clone was seen only a few times. V usage is TRBV7-2 and J usage is TRBJ2-2; TRBD1 is a possible D gene (6 bases). V dropped 5 bases and J dropped 1 base, with 11 bases sitting between them. This CDR3 is built from 15 residues. Germline CDR1 reads SGHTA; CDR2 reads FQGNSA. The CDR3: CASSVQTGNTGELFF. CDR3 nucleotides: TGTGCCAGCAGCGTCCAGACAGGGAACACCGGGGAGCTGTTTTTT.

The gene calls are TRBV5-1 and TRBJ1-1; D remains unclear. Trimming removed 0 bases at V and 0 bases at J, with 12 bases between. The CDR3 sequence is 16 residues long. Germline loops: CDR1 SGHRS, CDR2 YFSETQ. The CDR3 sequence is CASSLGWQMMNTEAFF. DNA for the CDR3: TGCGCCAGCAGCTTGGGATGGCAGATGATGAACACTGAAGCTTTCTTT.

There are a few counts of this clone. The V gene is TRBV19, the J gene TRBJ1-5; the D is unclear. The length of the CDR3 is 13 residues. Germline loops: CDR1 LNHDA, CDR2 SQIVND (reference sequence). V dropped 5 bases and J dropped 3 bases, with 8 bases sitting between them. This chain's CDR3 is CASSPQVNQPQHF. CDR3 nucleotide sequence: TGTGCCAGTAGTCCCCAGGTCAATCAGCCCCAGCATTTT.

The V call is TRBV24-1, the J call TRBJ1-2; 10 positions agree with TRBD1. V dropped 4 bases and J dropped 4; count of bases not matched to a gene: 5. The CDR3 has 15 residues. Looked up from germline, CDR1 is KGHDR and CDR2 is SFDVKD. The CDR3 nucleotides are TGTGCCACCAGTGAATCCGGGACAGGGGCCTATGGCTACACCTTC. Residues: CATSESGTGAYGYTF.

In regard to this clone: A much larger clone sits a single nucleotide away, making a read error possible. This rearrangement joins TRBV7-2 to TRBJ2-1; no reliable D call. The CDR3 is 10 residues long. Trimming stripped 8 bases from V and 5 bases from J, with 4 bases between. In germline, CDR1 is SGHTA, CDR2 FQGNSA. In DNA, the CDR3 is TGTGCCAGCGGAGACAATGAGCAGTTCTTC. The encoded protein is CASGDNEQFF.

This clone was recorded at least ten times. CDR3 in amino acids: CASSLGRGYNSPLHF. The CDR3 DNA is TGTGCCAGCAGCTTGGGGAGGGGATATAATTCACCCCTCCACTTT. This chain links TRBV7-9 with TRBJ1-6, with TRBD1 as a possible D gene (5 bases). This CDR3 contains 15 residues. Germline values: CDR1 SEHNR, CDR2 FQNEAQ (reference sequence). The V end lost 3 bases, the J end lost 4 bases, and 10 bases lay between the germline ends.

J is TRBJ1-2 and V is TRBV20-1; no definite D call. The V and J ends lost 6 bases and 5 bases respectively, with 10 bases between them. Germline assignment: CDR1 DFQATT and CDR2 SNEGSKA (reference sequence). This CDR3 spans 11 amino acids. The CDR3 nucleotides read TGCAGTGCAACGGCCTCTTATGGCTACACCTTC. Amino acid sequence: CSATASYGYTF.

This chain connects TRBV7-2 to TRBJ1-1, with a weak D call TRBD1 (5 bases). This CDR3 has 15 amino acids. Trimming left V 1 base short and J 4 bases short, with 13 bases between. Germline CDR1 is SGHTA and CDR2 is FQGNSA. The CDR3 loop is CASSLDGQGFTEAFF. As DNA, the CDR3 is TGTGCCAGCAGCTTAGATGGGCAGGGCTTCACTGAAGCTTTCTTT.

The chain links TRBV5-6 to TRBJ1-6; D is undetermined. CDR3 length: 14 amino acids. V was shortened by 1 base and J by 5 bases, with 7 bases between the two germline ends. The germline V gene encodes CDR1 SGHDT and CDR2 YYEEEE. CDR3 sequence (DNA): TGTGCCAGCAGCTTGTCAGTACATAATTCACCCCTCCACTTT. Its translation: CASSLSVHNSPLHF.

This clone was recorded once. The rearrangement links TRBV6-5 to TRBJ2-7; 14 bases are a match to TRBD2. CDR1 and CDR2 (germline): MNHEY, SVGAGI. CDR3 length: 14 residues. The trim removed 6 bases at V and 2 bases at J, leaving 0 bases unmatched. The CDR3 DNA sequence: TGTGCCAGCAGGACTAGCGGGGGGGCCTACGAGCAGTACTTC. Residues: CASRTSGGAYEQYF.